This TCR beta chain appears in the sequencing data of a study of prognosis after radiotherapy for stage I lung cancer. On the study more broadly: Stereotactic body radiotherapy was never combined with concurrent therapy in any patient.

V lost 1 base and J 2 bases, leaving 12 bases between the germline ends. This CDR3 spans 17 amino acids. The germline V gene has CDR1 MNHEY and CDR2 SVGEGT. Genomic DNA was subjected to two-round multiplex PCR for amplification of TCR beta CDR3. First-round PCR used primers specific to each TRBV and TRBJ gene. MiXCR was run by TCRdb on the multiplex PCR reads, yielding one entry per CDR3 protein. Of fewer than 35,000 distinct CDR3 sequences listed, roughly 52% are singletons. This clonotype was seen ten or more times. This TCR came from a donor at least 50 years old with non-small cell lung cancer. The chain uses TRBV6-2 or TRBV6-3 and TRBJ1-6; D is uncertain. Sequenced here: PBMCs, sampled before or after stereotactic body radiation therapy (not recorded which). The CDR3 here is CASSYYGLGTYNSPLHF. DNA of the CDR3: TGTGCCAGCAGTTACTATGGACTGGGAACCTATAATTCACCCCTCCACTTT.